This entry describes one T cell receptor beta chain. V was clipped by 0 bases and J by 6 bases, with 23 bases between them. Germline CDR1 and CDR2: LGHDT and YNNKEL (reference sequence). The CDR3 loop spans 19 amino acids. The record originates from a study of blood T cell repertoires in COVID-19. Whole-study context: Acute-phase and convalescent COVID-19 samples originated in the United States, Italy and Spain.

Study processing details: For nucleated cells, counts were estimated from reference gene primer amplification. Profiled with immunoSEQ multiplex PCR; TCRdb holds only in-frame clones, not every one. The DNA gave D and trimming, while V, J and clone size come from that table. The profile covers some 61,000 clones, with roughly 87% appearing a single time and roughly 1.6% taken by the ten largest. The clonotype originates from a man aged 55 to 70 with acute or convalescent COVID-19. The rearrangement links TRBV3-1 (or the pseudogene TRBV3-2) to TRBJ1-4, with D maybe TRBD1 (5 bases). Sequenced material: peripheral blood. As DNA, the CDR3 is TGTGCCAGCAGCCAAGAAGGGGTGGGTATACGGCGGGGCTATGAAAAACTGTTTTTT. Amino acid sequence: CASSQEGVGIRRGYEKLFF.